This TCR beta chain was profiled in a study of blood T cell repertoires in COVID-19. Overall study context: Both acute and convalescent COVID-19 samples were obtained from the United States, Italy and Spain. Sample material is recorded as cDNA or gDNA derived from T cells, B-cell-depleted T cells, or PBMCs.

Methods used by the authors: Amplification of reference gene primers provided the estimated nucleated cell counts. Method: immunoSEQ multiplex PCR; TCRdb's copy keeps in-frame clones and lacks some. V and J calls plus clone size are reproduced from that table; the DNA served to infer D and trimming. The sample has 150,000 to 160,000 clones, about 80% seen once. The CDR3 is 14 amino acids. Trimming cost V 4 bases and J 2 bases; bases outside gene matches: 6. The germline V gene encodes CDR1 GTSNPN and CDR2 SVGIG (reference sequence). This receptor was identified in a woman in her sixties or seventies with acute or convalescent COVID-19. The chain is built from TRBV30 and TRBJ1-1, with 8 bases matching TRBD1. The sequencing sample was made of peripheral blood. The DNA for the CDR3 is TGTGCCTGGAAGGGGGACAGGCTTAACACTGAAGCTTTCTTT. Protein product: CAWKGDRLNTEAFF.